This passage covers 26 T cell receptor beta chains from one sample sequenced in a study of T-cell memory formation after mild COVID-19. TCRdb used MiXCR to reprocess the 5' RACE reads, holding one entry per CDR3 protein. The repertoire includes approximately 60,000 distinct CDR3 sequences, more than 8% of them detected once, and 1.2% sits in the top ten. The material sequenced was PBMCs or a T cell subset sorted from them (not recorded which). The receptors were sampled from a man aged 18 to 35 who had mild COVID-19 (a few samples of this study predate the infection). Cell type and time point are not known.

The gene calls are TRBV20-1 and TRBJ2-2; a weak D match, TRBD1 (6 bases). The CDR3 totals 15 residues. CDR1 DFQATT and CDR2 SNEGSKA come from the germline V gene (reference sequence). Trimming stripped 6 bases from V and 5 bases from J, with 19 bases between. The CDR3 DNA is TGCAGTGCCAGCTTCCGAACAGGGTCTACCGGGGAGCTGTTTTTT. Its protein product is CSASFRTGSTGELFF.

This clonotype has a handful of counts. The V and J genes are TRBV2 and TRBJ1-5; 8 bases map to TRBD1. The CDR3 sequence is 13 residues long. Germline loops: CDR1 SNHLY, CDR2 FYNNEI. The ends lost 6 bases at V and 2 bases at J; junction bases unmatched: 0. The CDR3 region has the DNA TGTGCCAGCAGGGACAGGGGCAATCAGCCCCAGCATTTT. It yields the protein CASRDRGNQPQHF.

The chain carries TRBV15 and TRBJ2-7; 7 bases match TRBD1. The ends lost 0 bases at V and 2 bases at J; junction bases unmatched: 4. This CDR3 is 15 amino acids long. In germline, CDR1 is LNHNV, CDR2 YYDKDF (reference sequence). The CDR3 is CATSRDVRGPYEQYV. The CDR3 region has the DNA TGTGCCACCAGCAGAGATGTAAGGGGGCCCTACGAGCAGTACGTC.

In this sample, this clonotype turned up many times. The chain employs TRBV7-6 and TRBJ2-1, with D unresolved. This CDR3 is 12 amino acids long. CDR1 is SGHVS, CDR2 FNYEAQ, per germline. Deletions cut 3 bases from V and 4 bases from J, with 4 bases between. CDR3 DNA: TGTGCCAGCAGCTTGACGTACAATGAGCAGTTCTTC. It codes for CASSLTYNEQFF.

The chain links TRBV11-2 to TRBJ2-4, with a weak D call TRBD1 (6 bases). The germline V gene has CDR1 SGHAT and CDR2 FQNNGV. The ends were cut back, 4 bases at V and 5 bases at J, with 9 bases in the middle. This CDR3 has 13 amino acids. CDR3: CASSSGTQNIQYF. CDR3 bases: TGTGCCAGCAGCTCTGGGACACAAAACATTCAGTACTTC.

This clonotype was seen more than once but under ten times. The V gene is TRBV4-3, the J gene TRBJ2-3, with 12 bases matching TRBD2. V lost 4 bases and J lost 5; bases outside the gene matches: 7. CDR3 length: 16 amino acids. Germline CDR1 and CDR2: LGHNA and YSLEER. CDR3 amino acids: CASSRASGGDRDTQYF. The CDR3 coding sequence is TGCGCCAGCAGCCGGGCTAGCGGGGGGGATCGAGATACGCAGTATTTT.

J is TRBJ2-1 and V is TRBV20-1; perhaps D is TRBD1 or TRBD2 (6 bases each). The CDR3 is 15 amino acids. Germline V CDR1 and CDR2: DFQATT, SNEGSKA (reference sequence). V shed 5 bases and J shed 3 bases, with 17 bases lying between them. In DNA, the CDR3 is TGCAGTGCTCCCTTAGGGGGGACAAACTACAATGAGCAGTTCTTC. Its translation: CSAPLGGTNYNEQFF.

This chain uses TRBV9 with TRBJ1-1; D is possibly TRBD1 (5 bases). The V gene lost 0 bases and the J gene lost 0 bases, with 9 bases spanning the gap. The CDR3 is made up of 15 amino acids. Per the germline V gene, CDR1 is SGDLS and CDR2 is YYNGEE. This CDR3 is CASSVGLGVNTEAFF. As DNA, the CDR3 is TGTGCCAGCAGCGTAGGGCTAGGGGTGAACACTGAAGCTTTCTTT.

The chain carries TRBV5-1 and TRBJ1-1, with D tentatively TRBD1 (6 bases). The CDR3 is 13 residues long. Germline V gene sequence: CDR1 SGHRS, CDR2 YFSETQ. V was pared by 3 bases and J by 4 bases, with 10 bases between. CDR3: CASSSGATTEAFF. For the CDR3, the DNA is TGCGCCAGCAGCTCGGGGGCCACCACTGAAGCTTTCTTT.

This clonotype was observed a handful of times. V and J are TRBV9 and TRBJ2-5; D may be TRBD2 (5 bases). The CDR3 loop spans 15 amino acids. Germline CDR1 reads SGDLS; CDR2 reads YYNGEE. Deletions cut 2 bases from V and 5 bases from J, with 16 bases between. The DNA for the CDR3 is TGTGCCAGCAGCGTCGCGGGTTGGGCTCGGGAGACCCAGTACTTC. The encoded protein is CASSVAGWARETQYF.

This clonotype came up a few times. This sequence joins TRBV12-3 or TRBV12-4 and TRBJ1-1; a possible D gene is TRBD1 (6 bases). V lost 5 bases, J lost 6 bases, and 13 bases lay in between. The CDR3 contains 13 residues. CDR3 amino acids: CASSVDRIAEAFF. DNA for the CDR3: TGTGCCAGCAGTGTCGACAGGATCGCTGAAGCTTTCTTT.

This clonotype has a handful of counts. The V and J genes are TRBV7-2 and TRBJ2-7; D ambiguous. This CDR3 spans 13 amino acids. The germline V gene has CDR1 SGHTA and CDR2 FQGNSA. V gave up 5 bases and J gave up 6 bases, with 14 bases separating them. The CDR3, as DNA: TGTGCCAGCAGCCCTAGTTCCGGGTCCGAGCAGTACGTC. Protein: CASSPSSGSEQYV.

This clonotype showed up just a few times. This sequence joins TRBV7-2 and TRBJ1-2; 7 bases fit TRBD1. V shed 3 bases and J 6 bases; nucleotides not matched to a gene: 4. CDR3 size: 13 residues. CDR1 is SGHTA and CDR2 is FQGNSA in the germline V gene. CDR3 region: CASSLDRRNGYTF. The CDR3 DNA follows: TGTGCCAGCAGCTTGGACAGGAGGAATGGCTACACCTTC.

The chain recombines TRBV7-6 with TRBJ2-3; D ambiguous. V was trimmed by 1 base and J by 0 bases, leaving 8 bases between them. The germline gives CDR1 SGHVS, CDR2 FNYEAQ. This CDR3 is 15 amino acids long. The CDR3 region has the DNA TGTGCCAGCAGCTTAGTCGGATTTAGCACAGATACGCAGTATTTT. It translates to CASSLVGFSTDTQYF.

This rearrangement joins TRBV12-3 or TRBV12-4 to TRBJ2-1; 8 nucleotides match TRBD2. V was pared by 2 bases and J by 9 bases, with 21 bases of the junction left unmatched. This CDR3 is built from 19 residues. The CDR3 DNA reads TGTGCCAGCAGTTTAAACCCGCGAAGCGGGGGCCGACGAGGGGCTGAGCAGTTCTTC. Translation gives CASSLNPRSGGRRGAEQFF.

In its sample, this clonotype was seen a few times. The chain has TRBV6-2 or TRBV6-3 and TRBJ2-3; D is unclear. The CDR3 is made up of 12 amino acids. V lost 6 bases and J lost 4, with 8 bases in between. Germline lookup yields CDR1 MNHEY and CDR2 SVGEGT. The CDR3 reads CASSKEADTQYF. The CDR3 DNA is TGTGCCAGCAGCAAAGAAGCAGATACGCAGTATTTT.

This clonotype was counted only a few times. The chain couples TRBV5-1 to TRBJ1-1, with unresolved D. Germline-derived CDR1 and CDR2 are SGHRS and YFSETQ. Between the trimmed V and J ends, which lost 6 bases and 8 bases, there was a span of 11 bases. The CDR3 loop spans 11 amino acids. The CDR3, as DNA: TGCGCCAGCACGGACGGTGGGGAAGCTTTCTTT. Its protein is CASTDGGEAFF.

This clonotype appeared a few times. The chain joins TRBV18 to TRBJ2-1, with TRBD1 matching over 9 bases. J lost 7 bases, V lost 3 bases, and 10 bases had no gene match. Germline V CDR1 and CDR2: KGHSH, LQKENI. The length of the CDR3 is 16 residues. In DNA, the CDR3 is TGTGCCAGCTCACCTACCGGGACAGGGTTAGGGAATGAGCAGTTCTTC. It is translated as CASSPTGTGLGNEQFF. Full variable domain (missing parts from reference TRBV18 and TRBJ2-1): NAGVMQNPRHLVRRRGQEARLRCSPMKGHSHVYWYRQLPEEGLKFMVYLQKENIIDESGMPKERFSAEFPKEGPSILRIQQVVRGDSAAYFCASSPTGTGLGNEQFFGPGTRLTVL.

This clonotype has just a few counts. The chain uses TRBV5-1 and TRBJ2-1; no clear D gene. This CDR3 spans 16 amino acids. Germline CDR1 reads SGHRS; CDR2 reads YFSETQ. The germline V and J ends were trimmed by 4 bases and 0 bases, with 14 bases remaining between them. The CDR3 sequence: CASSKQTSSSYNEQFF. DNA of the CDR3: TGCGCCAGCAGCAAACAGACTTCAAGCTCCTACAATGAGCAGTTCTTC.

The V gene is TRBV4-2, the J gene TRBJ2-2; D ambiguous. V gave up 0 bases and J gave up 6 bases, with 8 bases separating them. Germline lookup yields CDR1 LGHNA and CDR2 YNFKEQ. The CDR3 runs 14 residues. This chain's CDR3 is CASSQDKAAGELFF. CDR3 coding DNA: TGTGCCAGCAGCCAAGATAAAGCCGCCGGGGAGCTGTTTTTT.

The rearrangement uses TRBV18 and TRBJ1-5; perhaps TRBD1 as D (6 bases). Germline lookup yields CDR1 KGHSH and CDR2 LQKENI. V shed 4 bases and J shed 1 base, with 20 bases lying between them. The length of the CDR3 is 18 residues. DNA of the CDR3: TGTGCCAGCTCACTGGGGGGCTCTGTATGGGAGAGCAATCAGCCCCAGCATTTT. Protein product: CASSLGGSVWESNQPQHF.

DNA for the CDR3: TGCGCCAGCAGCCAACCTCGACAGTCTGGGGCCAACGTCCTGACTTTC. This codes for CASSQPRQSGANVLTF. The J gene is TRBJ2-6, the V gene TRBV4-1; tentatively, D is TRBD1 (5 bases). The V gene's germline CDR1 is MGHRA and CDR2 YSYEKL. V dropped 2 bases and J dropped 1 base, with 9 bases sitting between them. The CDR3 runs to 16 residues.

The V call is TRBV6-1, the J call TRBJ1-5; D is undetermined. Germline CDR1 is MNHNS and CDR2 is SASEGT. Trimming removed 7 bases from V and 3 bases from J, with 10 bases in between. The length of the CDR3 is 13 residues. CDR3 in amino acids: CASTTRDNQPQHF. As DNA, the CDR3 is TGTGCCAGCACTACGCGGGACAATCAGCCCCAGCATTTT.

This clonotype was counted between two and nine times. The chain has TRBV7-9 and TRBJ1-6; the D is unclear. This CDR3 spans 15 amino acids. The germline gives CDR1 SEHNR, CDR2 FQNEAQ (reference sequence). The V gene lost 1 base and the J gene lost 6 bases, with 10 bases spanning the gap. CDR3 sequence reads: CASSLEPVANSPLHF. CDR3 DNA: TGTGCCAGCAGCTTAGAGCCGGTTGCTAATTCACCCCTCCACTTT.

This clonotype was picked up a small number of times. J is TRBJ2-2 and V is TRBV7-3, with D possibly TRBD2 on 7 matching bases. Germline lookup yields CDR1 SGHTA and CDR2 FQGTGA. This CDR3 has 16 amino acids. Trimming left V 1 base short and J 0 bases short, with 9 bases between. In DNA, the CDR3 is TGTGCCAGCAGCTTAAGGGGGGGCTCGAACACCGGGGAGCTGTTTTTT. Residues: CASSLRGGSNTGELFF.

This chain uses TRBV7-2 with TRBJ1-3; D uncertain. With 7 bases removed from V and 5 bases from J, the gap between germline ends came to 12 bases. Germline CDR1 reads SGHTA; CDR2 reads FQGNSA. The CDR3 extends over 13 amino acids. CDR3 residues: CASNRLYRNTIYF. For the CDR3, the DNA is TGTGCCAGCAACAGACTGTATAGAAACACCATATATTTT.